Shown below are 32 T cell receptor beta chains from a single sample sequenced in a study of technical replicates of blood from several donors. This table comes from immunoSEQ multiplex PCR, and its TCRdb copy is limited to in-frame clones, with some not included. The sample includes under 95,000 clones, approximately 94% of them seen just once. Input material: T cells isolated from PBMCs. All receptors come from a human donor in good health.

This chain joins TRBV19 and TRBJ2-7; unclear D gene. The V and J ends lost 4 bases and 1 base respectively, with 11 bases between them. Germline CDR1 is LNHDA and CDR2 is SQIVND (reference sequence). CDR3 length equals 14 residues. Written as DNA, the CDR3 is TGTGCCAGTAGTACCCTGGCAGGTTCCTACGAGCAGTACTTC. Amino acids: CASSTLAGSYEQYF.

Of note for this clone: At one end, the junction sequence differs from germline, possibly due to a read error. The gene calls are TRBV25-1 and TRBJ1-2, with unresolved D. CDR1 is MGHDK, CDR2 SYGVNS, per germline. CDR3 length: 11 residues. The CDR3 loop reads CASSHGQPLLF. DNA of the CDR3: TGTGCCAGCAGCCATGGGCAGCCTCTCCTCTTC.

The rearrangement joins TRBV18 to TRBJ2-5, with D uncertain. Trimming removed 3 bases from V and 2 bases from J, with 10 bases in between. The germline CDR1 and CDR2 sequences are KGHSH and LQKENI. The CDR3 extends over 14 amino acids. The CDR3 bases are TGTGCCAGCTCACCGAAGCCTCAACAAGAGACCCAGTACTTC. This sequence encodes CASSPKPQQETQYF. The full variable domain, in which reference TRBV18 and TRBJ2-5 provide the parts outside the CDR3, is NAGVMQNPRHLVRRRGQEARLRCSPMKGHSHVYWYRQLPEEGLKFMVYLQKENIIDESGMPKERFSAEFPKEGPSILRIQQVVRGDSAAYFCASSPKPQQETQYFGPGTRLLVL.

This chain connects TRBV10-3 to TRBJ2-7; TRBD1 is a possible D gene (6 bases). Germline V CDR1 and CDR2: ENHRY, SYGVKD. The CDR3 covers 15 residues. The germline V and J ends were trimmed by 8 bases and 2 bases, with 19 bases remaining between them. DNA for the CDR3: TGTGCCATCTCGACAGGACCCCGCCGGGCCTACGAGCAGTACTTC. Encoded protein: CAISTGPRRAYEQYF.

As to this clone: Here the CDR3 omits its conserved ending phenylalanine or tryptophan, so a read error is the likely source. The DNA is omitted, as the CDR3 cannot be located on it reliably, and the CDR3 follows TCRdb's listing. The chain links TRBV6-1 to TRBJ1-2; the table's D call TRBD1 went unverified against the DNA. Germline CDR1 is MNHNS and CDR2 is SASEGT. The CDR3 is made up of 12 amino acids, end residues included. CDR3 protein: CASSTPTGPYTP.

V gene TRBV2 combines with J gene TRBJ1-5; D uncertain. CDR3 size: 15 residues. V shed 6 bases and J shed 2 bases, with 14 bases lying between them. Per germline, CDR1 SNHLY and CDR2 FYNNEI. CDR3 sequence (DNA): TGTGCCAGCAGCCTGATGGTGGGAGGCAATCAGCCCCAGCATTTT. Residues: CASSLMVGGNQPQHF.

V usage is TRBV15 and J usage is TRBJ1-2; 8 bases line up with TRBD1. V trimming: 4 bases; J trimming: 7 bases; junction bases outside the gene matches: 8. CDR1 is LNHNV and CDR2 is YYDKDF in the germline V gene (reference sequence). The CDR3 contains 14 residues. The DNA of the CDR3 is TGTGCCACCAGCACCAGGACAGGGTCTTCTGGCTACACCTTC. Translating gives CATSTRTGSSGYTF.

The chain couples TRBV11-2 to TRBJ2-1, with D tentatively TRBD2 (5 bases). From germline, CDR1 is SGHAT and CDR2 FQNNGV. With 3 bases removed from V and 7 bases from J, the gap between germline ends came to 16 bases. This CDR3 region has 15 residues. CDR3 DNA: TGTGCCAGCAGCTTTGTAAGGGAATCGGGGAATGAGCAGTTCTTC. Its translation: CASSFVRESGNEQFF.

The J gene is TRBJ2-3, the V gene TRBV9; 8 nucleotides line up with TRBD2. CDR3 length: 15 amino acids. In germline, CDR1 is SGDLS, CDR2 YYNGEE. The V gene end was trimmed by 0 bases and the J gene end by 5 bases; junction bases not matched to a gene: 5. The CDR3 region has the DNA TGTGCCAGCAGCGTAGAACTAGCGGCGAAAGATACGCAGTATTTT. Amino acids: CASSVELAAKDTQYF.

The chain recombines TRBV6-1 with TRBJ1-1; 8 nucleotides agree with TRBD1. The length of the CDR3 is 13 residues. Germline V gene lookup returns CDR1 MNHNS and CDR2 SASEGT. The V gene end was trimmed by 5 bases and the J gene end by 8 bases; junction bases not matched to a gene: 7. CDR3 sequence (DNA): TGTGCCAGCAGTCAAACGGACAGGGAAGAAGCTTTCTTT. Translation gives CASSQTDREEAFF.

There are a few counts of this clone. V and J are TRBV9 and TRBJ1-3; 8 bases map to TRBD1. Losses at the gene ends were 3 bases for V and 2 bases for J; bases not matched to a gene: 1. The CDR3 has 14 amino acids. The germline V gene encodes CDR1 SGDLS and CDR2 YYNGEE. CDR3 bases: TGTGCCAGCAGCGCGACAGGGGCTGGAAACACCATATATTTT. This encodes CASSATGAGNTIYF.

The chain uses TRBV6-5 and TRBJ1-2; D uncertain. V lost 7 bases, J lost 8 bases, and 14 bases lay in between. The CDR3 length is 12 residues. Germline-derived CDR1 and CDR2 are MNHEY and SVGAGI. The CDR3 here is CASTGYSNGYTF. In DNA form, the CDR3 reads TGTGCCAGCACCGGGTACTCGAACGGCTACACCTTC.

This rearrangement joins TRBV7-9 to TRBJ2-3, with unresolved D. The ends were cut back, 5 bases at V and 6 bases at J, with 9 bases in the middle. This CDR3 has 12 amino acids. Germline V gene lookup returns CDR1 SEHNR and CDR2 FQNEAQ (reference sequence). The CDR3 loop is CASSPPVDTQYF. CDR3 coding DNA: TGTGCCAGCAGCCCCCCGGTGGATACGCAGTATTTT.

The chain is built from TRBV5-1 and TRBJ2-6; a possible D gene is TRBD1 (6 bases). Trimming removed 1 base from V and 0 bases from J, with 14 bases in between. There are 18 residues in the CDR3. CDR1 and CDR2 (germline): SGHRS, YFSETQ. The CDR3, as DNA: TGCGCCAGCAGCTTGAGTCCAGGGGTTAGCTCTGGGGCCAACGTCCTGACTTTC. Protein: CASSLSPGVSSGANVLTF.

The chain employs TRBV28 and TRBJ1-3; no reliable D call. Germline loops: CDR1 MDHEN, CDR2 SYDVKM. The CDR3 extends over 15 amino acids. Trimming stripped 4 bases from V and 0 bases from J, with 10 bases between. The CDR3 coding sequence is TGTGCCAGCAGTTGGGAGGTTGGCTCTGGAAACACCATATATTTT. This sequence encodes CASSWEVGSGNTIYF.

This chain connects TRBV28 to TRBJ1-3; 10 bases are a match to TRBD1. The length of the CDR3 is 12 residues. Germline values: CDR1 MDHEN, CDR2 SYDVKM. The V and J ends lost 10 bases and 9 bases, in that order; junction bases with no gene match: 6. The CDR3 region is CATTDRGFTIYF. As DNA, the CDR3 is TGTGCCACGACGGACAGGGGGTTCACCATATATTTT.

V gene TRBV15 combines with J gene TRBJ2-7; TRBD2 matches at 10 bases. After removal of 1 base from V and 5 bases from J, the junction contained 20 bases not matched to a gene. This CDR3 is built from 20 residues. Germline values: CDR1 LNHNV, CDR2 YYDKDF (reference sequence). CDR3 sequence (DNA): TGTGCCACCAGCAGAGCTGCCCCGCGTAAAGCTAGCGGGAGATACCACGAGCAGTACTTC. Its protein is CATSRAAPRKASGRYHEQYF.

V gene TRBV18 combines with J gene TRBJ1-2; the D is unclear. V lost 9 bases, J lost 0 bases, and 11 bases lay in between. Looked up from germline, CDR1 is KGHSH and CDR2 is LQKENI. This CDR3 is built from 13 residues. The DNA of the CDR3 is TGTGCCAGTCTGGCGGGGACTAACTATGGCTACACCTTC. Protein sequence: CASLAGTNYGYTF.

A single count supports this clone. DNA of the CDR3: TGTGCCAGCAGACCACAGGGGCAGGGACGGGTGTCCTCCTACGAGCAGTACTTC. Protein product: CASRPQGQGRVSSYEQYF. The genes are TRBV7-8 and TRBJ2-7, with 7 bases lining up with TRBD1. CDR1 and CDR2 (germline): SGHVS, FQNEAQ. There are 18 residues in the CDR3. Unmatched junction bases numbered 17, after V lost 6 bases and J lost 0 bases.

The chain carries TRBV5-1 and TRBJ2-7, with 8 bases that match TRBD1. The V gene end was trimmed by 4 bases and the J gene end by 0 bases; junction bases not matched to a gene: 9. CDR3 length: 16 amino acids. Germline assignment: CDR1 SGHRS and CDR2 YFSETQ. CDR3 bases: TGCGCCAGCAGCCGGGATGGGACAGGTAGCTCCTACGAGCAGTACTTC. Protein: CASSRDGTGSSYEQYF. Based on the CDR3 plus reference TRBV5-1 and TRBJ2-7, the full variable domain is KAGVTQTPRYLIKTRGQQVTLSCSPISGHRSVSWYQQTPGQGLQFLFEYFSETQRNKGNFPGRFSGRQFSNSRSEMNVSTLELGDSALYLCASSRDGTGSSYEQYFGPGTRLTVT.

The V call is TRBV5-1, the J call TRBJ2-7; weak D call: TRBD1 (5 bases). The CDR3 spans 14 residues. With 5 bases removed from V and 2 bases from J, the gap between germline ends came to 14 bases. CDR1 is SGHRS and CDR2 is YFSETQ in the germline V gene. The CDR3 coding sequence is TGCGCCAGCAGAACAGGAGTAACACCCTACGAGCAGTACTTC. Its translation: CASRTGVTPYEQYF.

The chain couples TRBV29-1 to TRBJ2-1, with 8 bases aligning to TRBD2. Trimming cost V 7 bases and J 7 bases; bases outside gene matches: 6. The germline V gene encodes CDR1 SQVTM and CDR2 ANQGSEA. The CDR3 has 12 residues. The CDR3 region has the DNA TGCAGCGCAAGGACTAGCAAGAATGAGCAGTTCTTC. Amino acids: CSARTSKNEQFF.

This chain links TRBV11-2 with TRBJ2-2; perhaps TRBD2 as D (5 bases). Trimming stripped 8 bases from V and 2 bases from J, with 15 bases between. CDR1 is SGHAT, CDR2 FQNNGV, per germline. The CDR3 has 15 residues. CDR3 nucleotide sequence: TGTGCCAGCCTTCTCACGGGGAGCAACACCGGGGAGCTGTTTTTT. It specifies CASLLTGSNTGELFF.

The gene calls are TRBV27 and TRBJ1-5; 7 bases line up with TRBD1. J gave up 4 bases and V 6 bases, and 12 bases lay outside the gene matches. CDR3 size: 16 residues. Germline values: CDR1 MNHEY, CDR2 SMNVEV (reference sequence). The CDR3 DNA reads as TGTGCCAGCAGACCGATATACAGGGGTGGTAATCAGCCCCAGCATTTT. Protein: CASRPIYRGGNQPQHF.

The chain joins TRBV2 to TRBJ2-7; 9 bases map to TRBD1. With 6 bases clipped from V and 5 bases from J, the junction kept 14 bases outside the gene matches. CDR1 is SNHLY and CDR2 is FYNNEI in the germline V gene. This CDR3 is 16 amino acids long. The CDR3 loop reads CASRARGQGRKDEQYF. The CDR3 DNA sequence: TGTGCCAGCAGGGCAAGAGGACAGGGGAGGAAAGACGAGCAGTACTTC.

The chain uses TRBV27 and TRBJ2-7; 8 bases are shared with TRBD1. The CDR3 consists of 14 residues. J lost 5 bases, V lost 6 bases, and 9 bases had no gene match. CDR1 is MNHEY, CDR2 SMNVEV, per germline (reference sequence). The CDR3 reads CASSYDRGIHEQYF. Here the CDR3 DNA reads TGTGCCAGCAGCTACGACAGGGGTATCCACGAGCAGTACTTC.

This chain uses TRBV5-4 with TRBJ1-5, with TRBD1 identical over 9 bases. The CDR3 totals 13 residues. Germline-derived CDR1 and CDR2 are SGHNT and YYREEE (reference sequence). V dropped 5 bases and J dropped 8; count of bases not matched to a gene: 5. The CDR3 bases are TGTGCCAGCAGTCGGGACAGGGAGAAGCCCCAGCATTTT. Its protein product is CASSRDREKPQHF.

J is TRBJ1-6 and V is TRBV6-5, with D maybe TRBD1 (6 bases). The CDR3 has 12 amino acids. Germline assignment: CDR1 MNHEY and CDR2 SVGAGI. Trimming stripped 5 bases from V and 9 bases from J, with 8 bases between. The CDR3 region is CASSADSSPLHF. CDR3 bases: TGTGCCAGCAGTGCGGACAGTTCACCCCTCCACTTT.

V usage is TRBV4-1 and J usage is TRBJ2-1, with TRBD2 matching 10 bases. The CDR3 sequence is 17 residues long. CDR1 and CDR2 from the germline V gene are MGHRA and YSYEKL. V trimming: 0 bases; J trimming: 4 bases; junction bases outside the gene matches: 6. The CDR3 region has the DNA TGCGCCAGCAGCCAAGATAGAACTAGCGGGACGTACAATGAGCAGTTCTTC. Its protein product is CASSQDRTSGTYNEQFF.

This clone has only one observation. The V gene is TRBV5-1, the J gene TRBJ1-1, with unresolved D. Germline CDR1 SGHRS, CDR2 YFSETQ. The CDR3 has 15 residues. The V gene lost 0 bases and the J gene lost 2 bases, with 11 bases spanning the gap. The CDR3 coding sequence is TGCGCCAGCAGCTTGGCCGAGCCGGTCAACACTGAAGCTTTCTTT. It translates to CASSLAEPVNTEAFF.

This clone has more than one count but fewer than ten. The V gene is TRBV27, the J gene TRBJ1-1; 8 bases map to TRBD1. There are 16 residues in the CDR3. The V gene's germline CDR1 is MNHEY and CDR2 SMNVEV (reference sequence). The V segment lost 3 bases and the J segment 3 bases; nucleotides outside the gene matches: 9. In nucleotides, the CDR3 is TGTGCCAGCAGTTTGTCGTTGCAGGGGGCGGACACTGAAGCTTTCTTT. It yields the protein CASSLSLQGADTEAFF.

This clone was seen only a few times. The chain combines TRBV19 with TRBJ1-1, with TRBD1 as a possible D gene (6 bases). Looked up from germline, CDR1 is LNHDA and CDR2 is SQIVND (reference sequence). The V and J ends lost 4 bases and 3 bases respectively, with 9 bases between them. The CDR3 consists of 13 residues. This chain's CDR3 is CASSTRQDTEAFF. The CDR3 DNA reads TGTGCCAGTAGTACCCGACAGGACACTGAAGCTTTCTTT.